This record covers a single T cell receptor (beta chain). This specimen belongs to a study of T-cell reconstitution after alpha-beta-depleted transplantation in children. The CDR3 has 19 amino acids. Germline V gene data show CDR1 as ENHRY and CDR2 as SYGVKD. The V and J ends lost 6 bases and 2 bases, in that order; junction bases with no gene match: 15. Unique molecular identifiers featured in how the TCRbeta library was prepared. Each CDR3 protein gets one entry after TCRdb re-called the PCR reads with MiXCR. The sample carries about 610,000 distinct CDR3 sequences, roughly a tenth recorded once. Sequencing used PBMCs from the stem cell graft donor, obtained from the stem cell graft. The TCR originated in a human donor who donated a stem cell graft to a child with acute myeloid leukemia. This rearrangement joins TRBV10-3 to TRBJ2-2; TRBD1 agrees at 10 bases. CDR3 nucleotides: TGTGCCATCAGGGATTCTCCCGGACAGGGGGACCTCAACACCGGGGAGCTGTTTTTT. Encoded protein: CAIRDSPGQGDLNTGELFF.